Listed here is a single T cell receptor beta chain. CDR1 and CDR2 (germline): LNHDA, SQIVND (reference sequence). CDR3 length: 18 residues. With 4 bases removed from V and 0 bases from J, the gap between germline ends came to 16 bases. The record originates from a study of T cell responses to AZD1222 COVID-19 vaccine. This table comes from immunoSEQ multiplex PCR, and its TCRdb copy is limited to in-frame clones, with some not included. In the table there are more than 150,000 clones, roughly 93% of which are singletons. The material was peripheral blood, obtained on day 0 of AZD1222 vaccination. J is TRBJ1-6 and V is TRBV19, with a weak D call TRBD1 (6 bases). This sequence originates from an adult in good health. CDR3 bases: TGTGCCAGTAGTACATCATTCGGACAGAGCTCCTATAATTCACCCCTCCACTTT. It specifies CASSTSFGQSSYNSPLHF.